These T cell receptor beta chains were read from a single sample in a study of cytomegalovirus exposure and HLA in healthy donors. The protocol was immunoSEQ multiplex PCR, while the TCRdb copy is restricted to in-frame clones and leaves out a portion. The ten most abundant clones cover 0.58% of a sample with 80,000 to 100,000 clones. The sample consisted of PBMCs. All receptors come from a man aged 45-60 years in good health and CMV-seronegative. The CDR3 runs from the conserved cysteine through the conserved F or W. The D gene is left open where the match is weak.

TRBD1	TRBV30	TRBJ2-1	TGTGCCTGGAAGGTCCCAGGGGGAATGAATGAGCAGTTCTTC	CAWKVPGGMNEQFF
TRBD1	TRBV27	TRBJ1-5	TGTGCCAGCAGTCCCAGGACAGGGGGCGAGCCCCAGCATTTT	CASSPRTGGEPQHF
-	TRBV11-2	TRBJ1-2	TGTGCCAGCAGCGCCGTAAACAGGGGCTACACCTTC	CASSAVNRGYTF
TRBD1	TRBV11-1	TRBJ2-5	TGTGCCAGCAGCAAAGGGGACAGCGCCCAAGAGACCCAGTACTTC	CASSKGDSAQETQYF
TRBD1	TRBV7-8	TRBJ2-2	TGTGCCAGCAGCTTAGGACAGGGGGCTTTTACCGGGGAGCTGTTTTTT	CASSLGQGAFTGELFF
TRBD1	TRBV5-4	TRBJ1-4	TGTGCCAGCAGCCAACAGGGGGCAGGGGAAAAACTGTTTTTT	CASSQQGAGEKLFF
TRBD1	TRBV28	TRBJ2-2	TGTGCCAGCAGTTTGCCCCCCGGGACAGCCACCGGGGAGCTGTTTTTT	CASSLPPGTATGELFF
TRBD2	TRBV11-2	TRBJ2-1	TGTGCCAGCAGCTACCTAGCGGGGGCCCCCTACAATGAGCAGTTCTTC	CASSYLAGAPYNEQFF
TRBD2	TRBV19	TRBJ2-7	TGTGCCAGTAGTGTACGGACTAGCGGCCGGTACGAGCAGTACTTC	CASSVRTSGRYEQYF
TRBD1	TRBV28	TRBJ1-1	TGTGCCAGCAGGAGGAGGACAGGGTACGAGAACACTGAAGCTTTCTTT	CASRRRTGYENTEAFF
-	TRBV11-2	TRBJ2-1	TGTGCCAGCAGCTTATCCGCGCCGTTCGAGCAGTTCTTC	CASSLSAPFEQFF
-	TRBV7-9	TRBJ1-4	TGTGCCAGCAGCTTACCGGCAGGGCCCACTAATGAAAAACTGTTTTTT	CASSLPAGPTNEKLFF
TRBD2	TRBV28	TRBJ2-7	TGTGCCAGCAGTCTACTAGGGGGATGGGGACTAGCGGGGGGTAGCAACGAGCAGTACTTC	CASSLLGGWGLAGGSNEQYF
-	TRBV19	TRBJ2-7	TGTGCCACACGATCGATGGGAGGCTCCTACGAGCAGTACTTC	CATRSMGGSYEQYF
-	TRBV9	TRBJ2-2	TGTGCCAGCAGCGTAGTCGGGAACACCGGGGAGCTGTTTTTT	CASSVVGNTGELFF
-	TRBV9	TRBJ1-2	TGTGCCAGCAGCGCCGACACAGGGAACTATGGCTACACCTTC	CASSADTGNYGYTF
-	TRBV18	TRBJ2-7	TGTGCCAGCTCACCAATAGGCGGTCCGGACTACGAGCAGTACTTC	CASSPIGGPDYEQYF
-	TRBV10-1	TRBJ2-3	TGCGCCAGCAGTGAGGCGGCGTTAGACACAGATACGCAGTATTTT	CASSEAALDTDTQYF
TRBD2	TRBV11-1	TRBJ2-7	TGTGCCAGCAGCTCCCCAGGGCTAGCGGCGCAGTACTTC	CASSSPGLAAQYF
TRBD2	TRBV18	TRBJ2-3	TGTGCCAGCTCACCGGGACTAGCGGGGGCAGATACGCAGTATTTT	CASSPGLAGADTQYF
-	TRBV6-5	TRBJ1-1	TGTGCCAGCAGTTACGAGGGCAGAGAAGCTTTCTTT	CASSYEGREAFF
TRBD2	TRBV10-1	TRBJ2-1	TGCGCCAGCAGTGACCGGACTAGCGGGGGGGCCTACAATGAGCAGTTCTTC	CASSDRTSGGAYNEQFF